The rows below give T cell receptor beta chains drawn from one sample of a study of blood T cell repertoires in COVID-19. Sequencing was performed with immunoSEQ multiplex PCR; in TCRdb, only in-frame clones are kept and a portion is missing. There are 200,000 to 250,000 clones in the sample; roughly 86% occur only once, and 5% to 6% lies in the top ten. What was sequenced was peripheral blood. Receptors were obtained from a woman older than 75 with COVID-19, enrolled during active disease. Both conserved end residues are part of each CDR3. The D gene is left open where the match is weak. The size entry is marked missing in some rows and otherwise reads once, few, many or a size class.

v_gene: TRBV7-2; len: 16; abundance: -; d_gene: -; j_gene: TRBJ1-5; CDR3nt: TGTGCCAGCAGCCTCGGATACGCTGAGGGCAATCAGCCCCAGCATTTT; CDR3aa: CASSLGYAEGNQPQHF
v_gene: TRBV5-1; len: 12; abundance: -; d_gene: -; j_gene: TRBJ1-1; CDR3nt: TGCGCCAGCAGCTCAAACCGACATGAAGCTTTCTTT; CDR3aa: CASSSNRHEAFF
v_gene: TRBV7-3; len: 17; abundance: -; d_gene: TRBD2; j_gene: TRBJ2-1; CDR3nt: TGTGCCAGCAGCACCGACGGGACTAGCGGCTCCTACAATGAGCAGTTCTTC; CDR3aa: CASSTDGTSGSYNEQFF
v_gene: TRBV3-1/TRBV3-2; len: 14; abundance: -; d_gene: -; j_gene: TRBJ1-4; CDR3nt: TGTGCCAGCAGCCAAAGGGAGGGGGGTGAAAAACTGTTTTTT; CDR3aa: CASSQREGGEKLFF
v_gene: TRBV2; len: 14; abundance: -; d_gene: -; j_gene: TRBJ1-6; CDR3nt: TGTGCCAGCAAAGTAAAGCAGGATAATTCACCCCTCCACTTT; CDR3aa: CASKVKQDNSPLHF
v_gene: TRBV12-3/TRBV12-4; len: 13; abundance: -; d_gene: TRBD1; j_gene: TRBJ2-3; CDR3nt: TGTGCCAGCAGTTTAGGGGGGACAGGCACGCAGTATTTT; CDR3aa: CASSLGGTGTQYF
v_gene: TRBV5-1; len: 15; abundance: -; d_gene: -; j_gene: TRBJ2-2; CDR3nt: TGCGCCAGCAGCCTTGAACAGGTGGCTTCCGGGGAGCTGTTTTTT; CDR3aa: CASSLEQVASGELFF
v_gene: TRBV28; len: 15; abundance: -; d_gene: TRBD2; j_gene: TRBJ2-3; CDR3nt: TGTGCCAGCAGAGTAGCGGGGGGTAGCACAGATACGCAGTATTTT; CDR3aa: CASRVAGGSTDTQYF
v_gene: TRBV7-9; len: 15; abundance: -; d_gene: -; j_gene: TRBJ2-2; CDR3nt: TGTGCCAGCAGCTTGGGTCAGGGGAACACCGGGGAGCTGTTTTTT; CDR3aa: CASSLGQGNTGELFF
v_gene: TRBV9; len: 15; abundance: -; d_gene: TRBD1; j_gene: TRBJ1-6; CDR3nt: TGTGCCAGCAGCGAAGGGGACAGGGAAAATTCACCCCTCCACTTT; CDR3aa: CASSEGDRENSPLHF
v_gene: TRBV27; len: 16; abundance: -; d_gene: TRBD2; j_gene: TRBJ2-2; CDR3nt: TGTGCCAGCAGGCCATGGGGCGGGGGGAACACCGGGGAGCTGTTTTTT; CDR3aa: CASRPWGGGNTGELFF
v_gene: TRBV2; len: 15; abundance: -; d_gene: -; j_gene: TRBJ2-5; CDR3nt: TGTGCCAGCACTGAGCAGGGGCGAGATGGAGAGACCCAGTACTTC; CDR3aa: CASTEQGRDGETQYF
v_gene: TRBV12-3/TRBV12-4; len: 13; abundance: -; d_gene: -; j_gene: TRBJ1-1; CDR3nt: TGTGCCAGCAGTGGACAGCTTGAGACTGAAGCTTTCTTT; CDR3aa: CASSGQLETEAFF
v_gene: TRBV30; len: 15; abundance: -; d_gene: TRBD1; j_gene: TRBJ1-5; CDR3nt: TGTGCCTGGACGAGACAGGGGTCAAGCAATCAGCCCCAGCATTTT; CDR3aa: CAWTRQGSSNQPQHF
v_gene: TRBV7-8; len: 12; abundance: -; d_gene: -; j_gene: TRBJ1-6; CDR3nt: TGTGCCAGCAGCTTATCGGATTCACCCCTCCACTTT; CDR3aa: CASSLSDSPLHF
v_gene: TRBV5-1; len: 16; abundance: -; d_gene: -; j_gene: TRBJ2-7; CDR3nt: TGCGCCAGCTCCCCTAACCTGGCGGGGGCTTCCTACGAGCAGTACTTC; CDR3aa: CASSPNLAGASYEQYF
v_gene: TRBV29-1; len: 13; abundance: few; d_gene: -; j_gene: TRBJ2-3; CDR3nt: TGCAGCGGAGGGGGGGACTCCGCAGATACGCAGTATTTT; CDR3aa: CSGGGDSADTQYF
v_gene: TRBV7-2; len: 14; abundance: -; d_gene: TRBD2; j_gene: TRBJ2-4; CDR3nt: TGTGCCAGCAGCCATGGGGGGGGCAAAAACATTCAGTACTTC; CDR3aa: CASSHGGGKNIQYF
v_gene: TRBV5-1; len: 14; abundance: -; d_gene: TRBD1; j_gene: TRBJ1-5; CDR3nt: TGCGCCAGCAGCCCGACAGGGTTGGTTCAGCCCCAGCATTTT; CDR3aa: CASSPTGLVQPQHF
v_gene: TRBV28; len: 13; abundance: -; d_gene: -; j_gene: TRBJ1-5; CDR3nt: TGTGCCAGCAATGGACAGCGAGCCGGGCCCCAGCATTTT; CDR3aa: CASNGQRAGPQHF
v_gene: TRBV5-1; len: 15; abundance: -; d_gene: -; j_gene: TRBJ1-4; CDR3nt: TGCGCCAGCAGCCCGTCAACAGGGTTTGGTGAAAAACTGTTTTTT; CDR3aa: CASSPSTGFGEKLFF
v_gene: TRBV5-6; len: 16; abundance: -; d_gene: TRBD1; j_gene: TRBJ1-2; CDR3nt: TGTGCCAGCAGCCCAGAGGACAGGGGGTACTACTATGGCTACACCTTC; CDR3aa: CASSPEDRGYYYGYTF
v_gene: TRBV7-6; len: 17; abundance: -; d_gene: TRBD2; j_gene: TRBJ2-3; CDR3nt: TGTGCCAGCAGCTCGGACAGACTAGCGGGGCTCACAGATACGCAGTATTTT; CDR3aa: CASSSDRLAGLTDTQYF
v_gene: TRBV5-1; len: 12; abundance: -; d_gene: -; j_gene: TRBJ2-3; CDR3nt: TGCGCCAGCAGCCTGACTACCGATACGCAGTATTTT; CDR3aa: CASSLTTDTQYF
v_gene: TRBV11-1; len: 14; abundance: -; d_gene: TRBD1; j_gene: TRBJ2-5; CDR3nt: TGTGCCAGCAGCCCACCAGACAGGGCCGGGACCCAGTACTTC; CDR3aa: CASSPPDRAGTQYF
v_gene: TRBV30; len: 13; abundance: -; d_gene: -; j_gene: TRBJ1-5; CDR3nt: TGTGCCTGGAGTGACACCCACGAAAAGCCCCAGCATTTT; CDR3aa: CAWSDTHEKPQHF
v_gene: TRBV9; len: 15; abundance: -; d_gene: TRBD1; j_gene: TRBJ1-1; CDR3nt: TGTGCCAGCAGCGCTCGCTCGACAGGGGGCACTGAAGCTTTCTTT; CDR3aa: CASSARSTGGTEAFF
v_gene: TRBV20-1; len: 14; abundance: -; d_gene: -; j_gene: TRBJ1-5; CDR3nt: TGCAGTGCTAGTAGTCAGGGAATGAATCAGCCCCAGCATTTT; CDR3aa: CSASSQGMNQPQHF
v_gene: TRBV20-1; len: 10; abundance: -; d_gene: -; j_gene: TRBJ1-1; CDR3nt: TGCAGTGCTCCCCAGGTTGAAGCTTTCTTT; CDR3aa: CSAPQVEAFF
v_gene: TRBV7-2; len: 17; abundance: -; d_gene: TRBD1; j_gene: TRBJ2-1; CDR3nt: TGTGCCAGCAGCTTCCCAAAGGGGGACAGGGCCTACAATGAGCAGTTCTTC; CDR3aa: CASSFPKGDRAYNEQFF
v_gene: TRBV5-5; len: 15; abundance: -; d_gene: -; j_gene: TRBJ1-5; CDR3nt: TGTGCCAGCAGCTTGGGGGTGACAGGTAATCAGCCCCAGCATTTT; CDR3aa: CASSLGVTGNQPQHF
v_gene: TRBV7-9; len: 13; abundance: -; d_gene: -; j_gene: TRBJ2-2; CDR3nt: TGTGCCAGCAGCTTAGAGCGGACCGGGGAGCTGTTTTTT; CDR3aa: CASSLERTGELFF
v_gene: TRBV6-6; len: 15; abundance: -; d_gene: TRBD1; j_gene: TRBJ1-2; CDR3nt: TGTGCCAGCAGTCAAACAGGGGGGGAACACTATGGCTACACCTTC; CDR3aa: CASSQTGGEHYGYTF
v_gene: TRBV28; len: 13; abundance: -; d_gene: TRBD1; j_gene: TRBJ2-1; CDR3nt: TGTGCCAGCATTTCGACAGGGCACAATGAGCAGTTCTTC; CDR3aa: CASISTGHNEQFF